This T cell receptor (beta chain) was recorded in a study of T cells of healthy individuals. A few counts support this clonotype. V was clipped by 4 bases and J by 5 bases, with 15 bases between them. The germline V gene has CDR1 SGHRS and CDR2 YFSETQ. This CDR3 contains 14 residues. Using its own MiXCR run on the 5' RACE reads, TCRdb lists one record per CDR3 protein. The table records over 95,000 distinct CDR3 sequences, around 17% of them present only once. The source of this sequence is a human donor in good health. The chain couples TRBV5-1 to TRBJ1-1; D remains ambiguous. In DNA, the CDR3 is TGCGCCAGCAGCCCGGTGGGGTTGGGAACTGAAGCTTTCTTT. Translating it yields CASSPVGLGTEAFF.